Below, one T cell receptor (beta chain) is given with its context. The antigen is undetermined. This entry is derived from a study of T-cell memory formation after mild COVID-19. About the study: Most TCR clusters belonged to a single donor.

The V gene's germline CDR1 is SGHRS and CDR2 YFSETQ. The CDR3 covers 15 residues. V lost 0 bases and J 10 bases, leaving 14 bases between the germline ends. Whole-study findings and limits: Contracting CD4+ clones sat mainly in CM and EM; CD8+ in EMRA.

TCRdb passed the 5' RACE reads through MiXCR, listing each CDR3 protein once. The sample records fewer than 400,000 distinct CDR3 sequences, approximately 15% being singletons. The specimen was PBMCs or a T cell subset sorted from them (not recorded which). The chain has TRBV5-1 and TRBJ1-6, with a tentative D call TRBD1 (5 bases). This clonotype was sampled from a man between 18 and 29 years old who had mild COVID-19 (a few samples of this study predate the infection). Cell type and time point are not known. The CDR3 DNA sequence: TGCGCCAGCAGCTTGGACGCAGGGTCGGGATCACCCCTCCACTTT. Its translation is CASSLDAGSGSPLHF.